Presented here are 18 T cell receptor beta chains from one specimen sequenced in a study of regulatory T cells in long-lasting Graves disease. The authors built TCR beta libraries using iRepertoire HTBI primers and Arm-PCR of CDR3 regions. TCRdb re-called the multiplex PCR reads with MiXCR, one entry per CDR3 protein. The sample lists fewer than 400,000 distinct CDR3 sequences; roughly 21% were seen once. Indicated time point: persistent/refractory GD, antithyroid drugs over 5 years with positive TRAb. Construction of the TCR library relied on RNA isolated from PBMCs. The source material was peripheral blood mononuclear cells (PBMCs), sampled when the disease was refractory, from a patient treated with antithyroid drugs. The receptors here all came from a female donor with Graves disease.

At least ten counts were recorded for this clonotype. This chain links TRBV7-2 with TRBJ1-5, with TRBD1 identical over 8 bases. CDR1 and CDR2 from the germline V gene are SGHTA and FQGNSA. CDR3 length equals 15 residues. The junction had 5 bases not matched to a gene; V was cut back by 3 bases and J by 4 bases. The CDR3 coding sequence is TGTGCCAGCAGCTTCGACAGGGGCTGGAATCAGCCCCAGCATTTT. It codes for CASSFDRGWNQPQHF. Looking up the rest from reference TRBV7-2 and TRBJ1-5 gives the full variable domain: GAGVSQSPSNKVTEKGKDVELRCDPISGHTALYWYRQSLGQGLEFLIYFQGNSAPDKSGLPSDRFSAERTGGSVSTLTIQRTQQEDSAVYLCASSFDRGWNQPQHFGDGTRLSIL.

At least ten counts were recorded for this clonotype. This chain connects TRBV12-3 or TRBV12-4 to TRBJ2-5, with D perhaps TRBD2 (7 bases). V was pared by 3 bases and J by 1 base, with 12 bases between. The CDR3 consists of 15 residues. The CDR3 nucleotides are TGTGCCAGCAGTTTCCGTGCGGGGGCCCAAGAGACCCAGTACTTC. It translates to CASSFRAGAQETQYF.

This clonotype was observed at least ten times. V gene TRBV2 combines with J gene TRBJ2-4; 9 positions agree with TRBD2. The CDR3 has 16 residues. Germline CDR1 SNHLY, CDR2 FYNNEI. V trimming: 4 bases; J trimming: 4 bases; junction bases outside the gene matches: 8. This CDR3 is CASSGHSSGVKNIQYF. CDR3 coding DNA: TGTGCCAGCAGTGGCCATTCTAGCGGGGTGAAAAACATTCAGTACTTC.

In this sample, this clonotype turned up once. The chain couples TRBV12-5 to TRBJ1-4; D is unclear. The CDR3 is 16 amino acids. Germline V lookup: CDR1 LGHNT, CDR2 FRNRAP. V gave up 3 bases and J gave up 11 bases, with 22 bases separating them. CDR3 in amino acids: CASGLGSPNPSGKLFF. The DNA for the CDR3 is TGTGCTAGTGGTTTAGGTTCCCCGAACCCCTCCGGGAAACTGTTTTTT.

V and J are TRBV7-9 and TRBJ2-2; D remains ambiguous. Trimming took off 4 bases at V and 5 bases at J, with 11 bases between the two ends. Germline-derived CDR1 and CDR2 are SEHNR and FQNEAQ (reference sequence). The CDR3 has 14 amino acids. Here the CDR3 reads CASSWIAGTGELFF. The CDR3 DNA is TGTGCCAGCAGCTGGATAGCTGGGACCGGGGAGCTGTTTTTT.

This clonotype was observed a few times. V is TRBV5-1 and J is TRBJ2-5; D perhaps matches TRBD1 (5 bases). CDR3 size: 15 residues. Germline lookup yields CDR1 SGHRS and CDR2 YFSETQ. V was cut by 3 bases and J by 2 bases, with 14 bases left in between. The CDR3 reads CASSSGVTAQETQYF. The CDR3, as DNA: TGCGCCAGCAGCTCAGGAGTGACAGCACAAGAGACCCAGTACTTC.

Comments on this clonotype: An end of the junction differs from the germline gene, which may be a read error. V and J are TRBV6-2 or TRBV6-3 and TRBJ2-7; 7 nucleotides agree with TRBD1. From germline, CDR1 is MNHEY and CDR2 SVGEGT. The CDR3 contains 18 residues. CDR3 sequence: CASSYSSQGVHRPYEQCF. The CDR3 coding sequence is TGTGCCAGCAGTTACTCCTCGCAGGGGGTTCATCGGCCCTACGAGCAGTGCTTC.

A remark on this clonotype: Its ends do not fully match the called genes, so a read error is possible. This rearrangement joins TRBV29-1 to TRBJ2-7; D perhaps matches TRBD2 (6 bases). CDR3 size: 13 residues. Germline V gene lookup returns CDR1 SQVTM and CDR2 ANQGSEA. The CDR3 coding sequence is TGCAGCATTGAGGCGGAGGGCCCCTACGAGCAGTACTTC. It codes for CSIEAEGPYEQYF.

This clonotype was detected ten times or more. This rearrangement joins TRBV11-2 to TRBJ1-2, with TRBD1 as a possible D gene (6 bases). Germline-derived CDR1 and CDR2 are SGHAT and FQNNGV. The V gene lost 5 bases and the J gene lost 4 bases, with 17 bases spanning the gap. The CDR3 contains 15 residues. CDR3 coding DNA: TGTGCCAGCAGCACCTCGACAGGCCTCAGCTATGGCTACACCTTC. The encoded protein is CASSTSTGLSYGYTF.

This clonotype was recorded at least ten times. The chain joins TRBV5-6 to TRBJ1-6; D gene unclear. The CDR3 spans 17 residues. V shed 4 bases and J shed 7 bases, with 21 bases lying between them. CDR1 and CDR2 (germline): SGHDT, YYEEEE. CDR3 region: CASSPTRTASRNSPLHF. The CDR3 region has the DNA TGTGCCAGCAGCCCAACCCGGACCGCCAGTAGGAATTCACCCCTCCACTTT. The full variable domain, its missing parts supplied by reference TRBV5-6 and TRBJ1-6, is DAGVTQSPTHLIKTRGQQVTLRCSPKSGHDTVSWYQQALGQGPQFIFQYYEEEERQRGNFPDRFSGHQFPNYSSELNVNALLLGDSALYLCASSPTRTASRNSPLHFGNGTRLTVT.

This clonotype showed up many times. V is TRBV6-2 or TRBV6-3 and J is TRBJ2-7; the D call may be TRBD1 or TRBD2 (5 bases each). The CDR3 loop spans 14 amino acids. In germline, CDR1 is MNHEY, CDR2 SVGEGT. Between the trimmed V and J ends, which lost 6 bases and 4 bases, there was a span of 16 bases. CDR3 coding DNA: TGTGCCAGCAGGAGGGGAGAACCCTGGTACGAGCAGTACTTC. Amino acids: CASRRGEPWYEQYF.

This clonotype has just a few counts. The rearrangement uses TRBV28 and TRBJ1-3; D is unresolved. Deletions cut 3 bases from V and 3 bases from J, with 3 bases between. The CDR3 has 12 residues. Germline assignment: CDR1 MDHEN and CDR2 SYDVKM. The CDR3 DNA follows: TGTGCCAGCAGTTTGTTTGGAAACACCATATATTTT. It is translated as CASSLFGNTIYF.

This clonotype was seen at least ten times. The gene calls are TRBV5-1 and TRBJ1-5, with 8 bases lining up with TRBD1. The CDR3 spans 16 residues. Losses at the gene ends were 0 bases for V and 2 bases for J; bases not matched to a gene: 4. The germline V gene encodes CDR1 SGHRS and CDR2 YFSETQ. As DNA, the CDR3 is TGCGCCAGCAGCTTGGACGGACAGGGAGGCAATCAGCCCCAGCATTTT. Translated, it gives CASSLDGQGGNQPQHF.

This chain uses TRBV30 with TRBJ1-1; D unresolved. V was pared by 2 bases and J by 1 base, with 14 bases between. The CDR3 contains 15 residues. The V gene's germline CDR1 is GTSNPN and CDR2 SVGIG (reference sequence). The CDR3 here is CAWSRMGLRNTEAFF. In DNA, the CDR3 is TGTGCCTGGAGTAGGATGGGGTTAAGGAACACTGAAGCTTTCTTT. Complete variable domain (other parts from reference TRBV30 and TRBJ1-1): SQTIHQWPATLVQPVGSPLSLECTVEGTSNPNLYWYRQAAGRGLQLLFYSVGIGQISSEVPQNLSASRPQDRQFILSSKKLLLSDSGFYLCAWSRMGLRNTEAFFGQGTRLTVV.

V and J are TRBV10-2 and TRBJ2-7; D gene unclear. The V end lost 3 bases, the J end lost 2 bases, and 8 bases lay between the germline ends. Germline V gene lookup returns CDR1 WSHSY and CDR2 SAAADI. The CDR3 is 13 amino acids. CDR3 nucleotide sequence: TGCGCCAGCAGTGATTACAGTCCCTACGAGCAGTACTTC. Its translation: CASSDYSPYEQYF.

This clonotype was recorded at least ten times. An end of the junction differs from the germline gene, which may be a read error. The V gene is TRBV5-1, the J gene TRBJ2-5; D remains unclear. Germline V lookup: CDR1 SGHRS, CDR2 YFSETQ. The CDR3 consists of 11 residues. In DNA, the CDR3 is TGTGCCAGCAGCTTCGAAGAGACCCAGTACTTC. Translating gives CASSFEETQYF.

V is TRBV7-3 and J is TRBJ2-7; tentative D call: TRBD2 (5 bases). The tail of the sequence fits TRBJ2-1 better, so the J call may be wrong. CDR3 length equals 14 residues. Germline CDR1 is SGHTA and CDR2 is FQGTGA. The CDR3 sequence is CASSFRTQAYEQFF. The CDR3, as DNA: TGTGCCAGCAGCTTTAGGACTCAGGCGTACGAGCAGTTCTTC.

This clonotype was found a few times. V and J are TRBV3-1 and TRBJ1-1; D perhaps matches TRBD1 (5 bases). V was trimmed by 1 base and J by 10 bases, leaving 10 bases between them. Germline V CDR1 and CDR2: LGHDT, YNNKEL (reference sequence). The length of the CDR3 is 12 residues. CDR3 sequence (DNA): TGTGCCAGCAGCCAAGCAGGGAGCGGAGCTTTCTTT. Translation gives CASSQAGSGAFF.